This T cell receptor (beta chain) is from a study of T cell repertoires in cytomegalovirus infection. In this sample, this clonotype turned up many times. Its antigen is undetermined. TCRdb ran MiXCR on the reads and lists one entry per CDR3 protein. Of around 900,000 distinct CDR3 sequences listed, around 32% were seen once; the top ten hold roughly an eighth. The sample in question was cultured CD8+ T cells from PBMCs, obtained from culture after CMV antigen stimulation. This receptor was obtained from a human donor in good health (CMV status not recorded). Some clones in this sample may be carry-over from other donors' samples.

The CDR3, as DNA: TGTGCCAGCAGCTTAAGGACGGTCGGGATTGGGAATGAGCAGTTCTTC. Protein: CASSLRTVGIGNEQFF. The chain recombines TRBV7-9 with TRBJ2-1; D might be TRBD2 (5 bases). The length of the CDR3 is 16 residues. V was pared by 2 bases and J by 7 bases, with 18 bases between. The germline gives CDR1 SEHNR, CDR2 FQNEAQ (reference sequence). The full variable domain, with the rest looked up from reference TRBV7-9 and TRBJ2-1, is DTGVSQNPRHKITKRGQNVTFRCDPISEHNRLYWYRQTLGQGPEFLTYFQNEAQLEKSRLLSDRFSAERPKGSFSTLEIQRTEQGDSAMYLCASSLRTVGIGNEQFFGPGTRLTVL.